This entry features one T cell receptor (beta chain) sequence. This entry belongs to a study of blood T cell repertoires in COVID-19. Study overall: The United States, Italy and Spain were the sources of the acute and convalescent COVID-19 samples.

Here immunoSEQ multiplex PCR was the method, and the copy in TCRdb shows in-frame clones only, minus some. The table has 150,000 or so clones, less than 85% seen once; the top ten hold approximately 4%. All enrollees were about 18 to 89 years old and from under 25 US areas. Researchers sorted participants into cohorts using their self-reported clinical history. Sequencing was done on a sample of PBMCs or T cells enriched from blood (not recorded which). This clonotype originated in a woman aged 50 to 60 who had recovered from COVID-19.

The CDR3 DNA sequence: TGCGCCAGCAGCTTCCCCCTCCGGCGGGGGGGCTCCGCGGCCAATGAGCAGTTCTTC. Residues: CASSFPLRRGGSAANEQFF. V gene TRBV5-1 combines with J gene TRBJ2-1; 9 bases are shared with TRBD2. With V trimmed by 2 bases and J by 6 bases, 18 bases remained unmatched. Per the germline V gene, CDR1 is SGHRS and CDR2 is YFSETQ. The CDR3 covers 19 residues.